This TCR beta chain is drawn from a study of T cells in Graves' hyperthyroidism and ophthalmopathy. About the research overall: It was at initial diagnosis, before any treatment, that peripheral blood was collected. Findings of the study overall: Blood also carried most thyroid clonotypes expanded above 0.001. The model forecast ophthalmopathy, anticipating it by a median roughly 6.3 months before onset.

From RNA transcripts, TCR beta CDR3 regions were amplified. HTBI primers were employed in a first-round RT-PCR of the TCR CDR3. From the multiplex PCR reads, TCRdb called clonotypes with MiXCR, one entry per CDR3 protein. The sample contains about 610,000 distinct CDR3 sequences, roughly 14% of which appear only once. The V end was cut by 5 bases, the J end by 0 bases, with 7 bases between. The length of the CDR3 is 13 residues. Germline lookup yields CDR1 SGHDN and CDR2 FVKESK. This clonotype has at least ten counts. Its antigen is still unknown. PBMCs were derived from around 10 ml fresh peripheral blood.

The rearrangement links TRBV14 to TRBJ1-2; D unresolved. This clonotype was sampled from a middle-aged woman with Graves' ophthalmopathy. The sequenced material came from blood. The CDR3 DNA is TGTGCCAGCAGCAGGTCTTCTAACTATGGCTACACCTTC. Translation gives CASSRSSNYGYTF.